Below, one TCR beta chain is given with its context. This sample stems from a study of control samples from healthy donors and cancer patients. CDR1 LNHDA and CDR2 SQIVND come from the germline V gene (reference sequence). The germline V and J ends were trimmed by 5 bases and 4 bases, with 14 bases remaining between them. The CDR3 has 14 amino acids. Data came from immunoSEQ multiplex PCR; TCRdb stores just in-frame clones and leaves some out. This sample has more than 100,000 clones, with approximately 93% found just once. What was sequenced was blood. The chain combines TRBV19 with TRBJ1-1; D is uncertain. The clonotype was recovered from a woman aged 18-35 years in good health. The CDR3 region is CASSLTAWGTEAFF. The CDR3 coding sequence is TGTGCCAGTAGTTTAACAGCTTGGGGCACTGAAGCTTTCTTT.